The 19 T cell receptor beta chains in this list originate from one sample, sequenced in a study of CD8+CD57+ T cells in acquired aplastic anemia. The sequenced patients had an expansion of CD8+CD57+ cells seen by flow cytometry. Genomic DNA provided the template from which TCR beta VDJ and CDR3 profiles were obtained. MiXCR, run by TCRdb on the reads, gives a single entry per CDR3 protein. The table has roughly 280,000 distinct CDR3 sequences, around three fifths seen once. The sequenced sample consisted of sorted CD4+, CD8+, or CD8+CD57+ T cells (not recorded which) from PBMCs. These receptors came from a human donor with aplastic anemia.

This clonotype was recorded a few times. The chain recombines TRBV5-1 with TRBJ2-3; the D gene is possibly TRBD2 (6 bases). The CDR3 is made up of 13 amino acids. V was pared by 2 bases and J by 6 bases, with 10 bases between. Germline lookup yields CDR1 SGHRS and CDR2 YFSETQ. CDR3 sequence (DNA): TGCGCCAGCAGCTTAAGCGGGTTGGATACGCAGTATTTT. It is translated as CASSLSGLDTQYF.

The V gene is TRBV29-1, the J gene TRBJ2-7; unclear D gene. This CDR3 has 13 residues. Germline CDR1 is SQVTM and CDR2 is ANQGSEA. V lost 6 bases and J 1 base, leaving 13 bases between the germline ends. The CDR3 protein is CSVVLEVSYEQYF. The DNA of the CDR3 is TGCAGCGTGGTTTTGGAAGTGTCCTACGAGCAGTACTTC.

This clonotype was observed at least ten times. The chain combines TRBV6-6 with TRBJ1-2; D ambiguous. Per the germline V gene, CDR1 is MNHNY and CDR2 is SVGAGI (reference sequence). The CDR3 extends over 12 amino acids. V lost 5 bases and J 4 bases, leaving 8 bases between the germline ends. CDR3: CASSEGPYGYTF. For the CDR3, the DNA is TGTGCCAGCAGTGAAGGACCCTATGGCTACACCTTC.

V gene TRBV20-1 combines with J gene TRBJ2-5; D perhaps matches TRBD1 (5 bases). Germline lookup yields CDR1 DFQATT and CDR2 SNEGSKA (reference sequence). V was clipped by 1 base and J by 6 bases, with 12 bases between them. The CDR3 has 13 amino acids. The CDR3 DNA reads TGCAGTGCTAGAGGAGCAGGGTGGAAGACCCAGTACTTC. Amino acid sequence: CSARGAGWKTQYF.

V gene TRBV24-1 combines with J gene TRBJ2-3; 10 positions match TRBD2. CDR3 length: 18 amino acids. V shed 0 bases and J 2 bases; nucleotides not matched to a gene: 7. Looked up from germline, CDR1 is KGHDR and CDR2 is SFDVKD. The CDR3 spells CATSDLRGTSANTDTQYF. The CDR3, as DNA: TGTGCCACCAGTGATTTGCGGGGGACTAGCGCGAACACAGATACGCAGTATTTT.

Details on this clonotype: This CDR3 is missing its conserved last phenylalanine or tryptophan, likely due to a read error. No DNA is shown, since the ends of the CDR3 on it are uncertain; the CDR3 is the one TCRdb lists. The CDR3: CASSLRKQGTIIHPSIL. This chain connects TRBV6-7 to TRBJ1-6; the D call of TRBD1 is as the table states it, not checked on the DNA. TRBV6-7 is known as an ORF, though its function is uncertain. Inclusive of both ends, the CDR3 amounts to 17 amino acids.

In its sample, this clonotype was seen many times. CDR3 nucleotides: TGTGCCATCAGTGTAGGCTGGTCCGTCACTGAAGCTTTCTTT. It encodes CAISVGWSVTEAFF. The chain combines TRBV10-3 with TRBJ1-1; D is unresolved. Germline assignment: CDR1 ENHRY and CDR2 SYGVKD. The V end was cut by 4 bases, the J end by 4 bases, with 13 bases between. The CDR3 has 14 amino acids.

This rearrangement joins TRBV2 to TRBJ2-7; D is ambiguous. V lost 6 bases to trimming and J lost 7 bases, with 16 bases between them. The germline V gene has CDR1 SNHLY and CDR2 FYNNEI. The CDR3 covers 13 residues. Written as DNA, the CDR3 is TGTGCCAGCAGAGTCCGAGTGACCGGGGAGCAGTACTTC. Its translation is CASRVRVTGEQYF.

The chain has TRBV10-1 and TRBJ1-6; unclear D gene. Trimming took off 4 bases at V and 0 bases at J, with 10 bases between the two ends. Germline CDR1 is WNHNN and CDR2 is SYGVQD (reference sequence). The CDR3 loop spans 16 amino acids. The CDR3 region has the DNA TGCGCCAGCAGTGGAGGGCCGAGCTCCTATAATTCACCCCTCCACTTT. It translates to CASSGGPSSYNSPLHF.

Only one count was recorded for this clonotype. V and J are TRBV29-1 and TRBJ1-2, with D unclear. Germline V lookup: CDR1 SQVTM, CDR2 ANQGSEA. The CDR3 covers 13 residues. The V end lost 4 bases, the J end lost 4 bases, and 13 bases lay between the germline ends. CDR3 bases: TGCAGCGTTGCTGACCCGAAGGGCTATGGCTACACCTTC. It codes for CSVADPKGYGYTF.

The CDR3 DNA follows: TGCAGTGTCCTCGGACAGGGGGGAGATACGCAGTATTTT. It translates to CSVLGQGGDTQYF. The chain carries TRBV20-1 and TRBJ2-3, with 10 bases lining up with TRBD1. The CDR3 has 13 amino acids. Trimming cost V 7 bases and J 5 bases; bases outside gene matches: 6. Germline V lookup: CDR1 DFQATT, CDR2 SNEGSKA (reference sequence).

The sample holds many counts of this clonotype. The CDR3, as DNA: TGTGCCAGCAGCTCTGTTGTGGACAGGGCTAATCAGCCCCAGCATTTT. The encoded protein is CASSSVVDRANQPQHF. The V call is TRBV5-6, the J call TRBJ1-5; 8 nucleotides match TRBD1. This CDR3 has 16 residues. V was pared by 3 bases and J by 4 bases, with 9 bases of the junction left unmatched. Germline V CDR1 and CDR2: SGHDT, YYEEEE.

V usage is TRBV7-8 and J usage is TRBJ2-5, with no clear D. Germline V gene sequence: CDR1 SGHVS, CDR2 FQNEAQ. CDR3 length: 14 residues. V was shortened by 0 bases and J by 3 bases, with 8 bases between the two germline ends. CDR3 sequence: CASSLAPGEETQYF. In nucleotides, the CDR3 is TGTGCCAGCAGCTTAGCGCCTGGCGAAGAGACCCAGTACTTC.

A few counts support this clonotype. V is TRBV3-1 and J is TRBJ1-2; TRBD1 is a possible D gene (5 bases). Trimming left V 3 bases short and J 4 bases short, with 15 bases between. Germline V gives CDR1 LGHDT, CDR2 YNNKEL (reference sequence). CDR3 size: 15 residues. The CDR3 region has the DNA TGTGCCAGCAGCCACCCCGGGGGGGGTGGCTATGGCTACACCTTC. This translates into CASSHPGGGGYGYTF.

In its sample, this clonotype was seen many times. This chain connects TRBV7-9 to TRBJ2-1, with no clear D. Trimming took 5 bases from V and 2 from J, leaving 7 bases between them. The CDR3 has 13 residues. Germline V CDR1 and CDR2: SEHNR, FQNEAQ (reference sequence). CDR3 nucleotides: TGTGCCAGCAGCCCCCACGCCTACAATGAGCAGTTCTTC. This codes for CASSPHAYNEQFF.

The genes are TRBV20-1 and TRBJ1-6, with 8 bases that match TRBD1. This CDR3 contains 14 residues. J was trimmed by 9 bases and V by 6 bases; bases with no gene match: 10. Looked up from germline, CDR1 is DFQATT and CDR2 is SNEGSKA (reference sequence). CDR3 loop: CSALTETGASPLHF. The CDR3 DNA is TGCAGTGCGCTTACCGAGACAGGGGCTTCACCCCTCCACTTT.

For this clonotype: A much larger clone lies one base from this, so it may be a read error. This chain links TRBV6-5 with TRBJ2-2, with D possibly being TRBD2 (5 bases). From germline, CDR1 is MNHEY and CDR2 SVGAGI. The CDR3 spans 13 residues. V dropped 5 bases and J dropped 7 bases, with 11 bases sitting between them. Here the CDR3 DNA reads TGTGCCAGCAGTGAACCGCGGGTCGGGGAGCTGTTTTTT. Its protein product is CASSEPRVGELFF.

This clonotype was counted many times. V and J are TRBV3-1 and TRBJ1-2; D not certain. Trimming shortened V by 1 base and J by 8 bases, and 11 bases separated the two germline ends. Germline CDR1 and CDR2: LGHDT and YNNKEL (reference sequence). CDR3 length: 13 residues. The DNA for the CDR3 is TGTGCCAGCAGCCAAGCCCTCGAGGAAGGCTACACCTTC. Its protein is CASSQALEEGYTF.

The rearrangement links TRBV10-3 to TRBJ2-3, with D tentatively TRBD1 (5 bases). This CDR3 contains 14 residues. Germline V gene lookup returns CDR1 ENHRY and CDR2 SYGVKD. V lost 3 bases and J lost 4, with 11 bases in between. This chain's CDR3 is CAISDGRAADTQYF. The DNA of the CDR3 is TGTGCCATCAGTGATGGCAGGGCTGCAGATACGCAGTATTTT.